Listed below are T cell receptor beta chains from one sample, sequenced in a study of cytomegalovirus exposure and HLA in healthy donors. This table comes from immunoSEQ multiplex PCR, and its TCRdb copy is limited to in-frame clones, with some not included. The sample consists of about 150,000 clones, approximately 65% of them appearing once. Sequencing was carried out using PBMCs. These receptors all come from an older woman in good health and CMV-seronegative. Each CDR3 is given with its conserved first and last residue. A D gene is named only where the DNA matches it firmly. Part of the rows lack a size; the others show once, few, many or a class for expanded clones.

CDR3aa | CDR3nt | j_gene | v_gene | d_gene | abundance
CASSEGLAGVNEQFF | TGTGCCAGCAGCGAGGGACTAGCGGGAGTGAATGAGCAGTTCTTC | TRBJ2-1 | TRBV5-8 | TRBD2 | few
CASSLLTSGVSTDTQYF | TGCGCCAGCAGCTTGCTGACTAGCGGAGTTAGCACAGATACGCAGTATTTT | TRBJ2-3 | TRBV5-1 | TRBD2 | .
CASSGPTDLNTEAFF | TGTGCCAGCAGCGGACCGACAGATTTGAACACTGAAGCTTTCTTT | TRBJ1-1 | TRBV9 | . | once
CASSLVGRVGETQYF | TGTGCCAGCAGCTTGGTCGGTCGGGTCGGAGAGACCCAGTACTTC | TRBJ2-5 | TRBV7-9 | . | .
CASKWTSGNTGELFF | TGTGCCAGCAAGTGGACTAGCGGGAACACCGGGGAGCTGTTTTTT | TRBJ2-2 | TRBV7-2 | TRBD2 | few
CASILPYQETQYF | TGTGCCAGCATTCTACCCTACCAAGAGACCCAGTACTTC | TRBJ2-5 | TRBV6-1 | . | .
CASSLLSGSYTF | TGTGCCAGCAGCTTATTATCAGGTAGCTACACCTTC | TRBJ1-2 | TRBV5-4 | . | .
CASSLDRGNGEAFF | TGTGCCAGCAGCTTGGACAGGGGGAATGGCGAAGCTTTCTTT | TRBJ1-1 | TRBV5-6 | TRBD1 | few
CASSVNLEDQETQYF | TGTGCCAGCAGCGTAAACTTGGAGGACCAAGAGACCCAGTACTTC | TRBJ2-5 | TRBV9 | . | .
CASSPTSGGNNEQFF | TGTGCCAGCAGCCCCACTAGCGGGGGGAACAATGAGCAGTTCTTC | TRBJ2-1 | TRBV5-4 | TRBD2 | .
CASSQVGGTDTQYF | TGTGCCAGCAGTCAGGTAGGGGGCACAGATACGCAGTATTTT | TRBJ2-3 | TRBV27 | . | .
CASTPGQGWGYTF | TGTGCCAGCACCCCCGGACAGGGCTGGGGCTACACCTTC | TRBJ1-2 | TRBV28 | TRBD1 | .
CASSSTGWGAFF | TGTGCCAGCAGCTCTACAGGGTGGGGAGCTTTCTTT | TRBJ1-1 | TRBV7-9 | . | .
CASSVTGSAEAFF | TGTGCCAGCAGTGTGACAGGGTCTGCTGAAGCTTTCTTT | TRBJ1-1 | TRBV28 | TRBD1 | .
CASSLGRTSGANEQFF | TGTGCCAGCAGCTTGGGGCGGACTAGCGGGGCCAATGAGCAGTTCTTC | TRBJ2-1 | TRBV5-8 | TRBD2 | .
CASSIGGTIGGEEKLFF | TGTGCCAGTAGTATAGGGGGGACAATTGGCGGTGAGGAAAAACTGTTTTTT | TRBJ1-4 | TRBV19 | . | once
CASSAHRDRNQPQHF | TGTGCCAGTAGTGCCCACAGGGATCGCAATCAGCCCCAGCATTTT | TRBJ1-5 | TRBV19 | . | .
CASPAQRGDPRPDTQYF | TGTGCCAGCCCAGCCCAGCGGGGGGACCCTCGGCCAGATACGCAGTATTTT | TRBJ2-3 | TRBV13 | TRBD2 | once
CASSLSGIIEQFF | TGTGCCAGCAGCCTCAGCGGGATCATTGAGCAGTTCTTC | TRBJ2-1 | TRBV6-5 | TRBD2 | .
CASSLAGTGNSNQPQHF | TGTGCCAGCAGCTTAGCTGGGACAGGGAATAGCAATCAGCCCCAGCATTTT | TRBJ1-5 | TRBV7-9 | TRBD1 | few
CASSEGAGMNTEAFF | TGTGCCAGCAGTGAAGGCGCAGGGATGAACACTGAAGCTTTCTTT | TRBJ1-1 | TRBV2 | . | .
CASNLRRGRTNEKLFF | TGTGCCAGTAACCTACGAAGGGGGCGGACTAATGAAAAACTGTTTTTT | TRBJ1-4 | TRBV19 | TRBD1 | .
CASSLGGGRPYQETQYF | TGTGCCAGCAGCTTAGGCGGGGGCCGACCGTACCAAGAGACCCAGTACTTC | TRBJ2-5 | TRBV11-3 | . | .
CASSPGRGPRQETQYF | TGTGCCAGCAGCCCAGGGAGGGGCCCCAGGCAAGAGACCCAGTACTTC | TRBJ2-5 | TRBV6-6 | TRBD2 | .
CASNPTGESSYEQYF | TGTGCCAGCAATCCCACGGGGGAGAGCTCCTACGAGCAGTACTTC | TRBJ2-7 | TRBV6-6 | . | once
CASSLGDRGTLDTQYF | TGTGCCAGCAGCCTCGGGGACAGGGGCACCTTGGATACGCAGTATTTT | TRBJ2-3 | TRBV7-9 | TRBD1 | .
CASSRGQREGETQYF | TGTGCCAGCAGCCGGGGACAAAGGGAAGGAGAGACCCAGTACTTC | TRBJ2-5 | TRBV7-2 | . | .
CAISEMRTGNTEAFF | TGTGCCATCAGTGAAATGAGGACAGGGAACACTGAAGCTTTCTTT | TRBJ1-1 | TRBV10-3 | TRBD1 | .
CASSPSPGLAEEQYF | TGTGCCAGCAGCCCTAGTCCGGGACTAGCGGAAGAGCAGTACTTC | TRBJ2-7 | TRBV7-8 | TRBD2 | .
CATSRSGSSYEQYF | TGTGCCACCAGCAGAAGCGGGAGCTCCTACGAGCAGTACTTC | TRBJ2-7 | TRBV15 | TRBD2 | few
CASSLTPTPWTQYF | TGTGCCAGCAGCTTGACACCTACACCATGGACCCAGTACTTC | TRBJ2-5 | TRBV7-8 | . | few
CASSYGAGVTDTQYF | TGTGCCAGCAGTTACGGGGCAGGGGTCACAGATACGCAGTATTTT | TRBJ2-3 | TRBV6-5 | . | .
CAISGDRVQETQYF | TGTGCCATCAGCGGAGACAGGGTCCAAGAGACCCAGTACTTC | TRBJ2-5 | TRBV10-3 | TRBD1 | .
CASSQERGSGGAVELFF | TGCGCCAGCAGCCAAGAGAGGGGCAGCGGGGGGGCAGTGGAGCTGTTTTTT | TRBJ2-2 | TRBV4-3 | TRBD2 | .
CASSLRGGGDTQYF | TGTGCCAGCAGCTTGCGGGGCGGAGGGGATACGCAGTATTTT | TRBJ2-3 | TRBV5-4 | . | .
CASSSDNTDTQYF | TGTGCCAGCAGCTCCGACAACACAGATACGCAGTATTTT | TRBJ2-3 | TRBV5-4 | . | .